These 23 T cell receptor beta chains originate from one sample sequenced in a study of cytomegalovirus exposure and HLA in healthy donors. Vbeta (60) and Jbeta (13) primers were used in the PCR. The method was immunoSEQ multiplex PCR; TCRdb's version includes in-frame clones alone and lacks a portion of them. Among more than 150,000 clones listed, more than 75% were seen once. What was sequenced was PBMCs. All receptors derive from a young woman in good health and CMV-seronegative.

The V gene is TRBV4-2, the J gene TRBJ2-3, with 8 bases fitting TRBD2. Losses at the gene ends were 6 bases for V and 0 bases for J; bases not matched to a gene: 8. The V gene's germline CDR1 is LGHNA and CDR2 YNFKEQ. CDR3 length equals 16 residues. In DNA form, the CDR3 reads TGTGCCAGCAGTTCCACACTAGCGGCGAGCACAGATACGCAGTATTTT. Its translation: CASSSTLAASTDTQYF.

CDR3: CASSFGRESGNTIYF. CDR3 coding DNA: TGCGCCAGCAGCTTCGGGAGGGAGTCTGGAAACACCATATATTTT. The J gene is TRBJ1-3, the V gene TRBV5-1; D call uncertain. Germline CDR1 reads SGHRS; CDR2 reads YFSETQ. This CDR3 region has 15 residues. Trimming shortened V by 2 bases and J by 1 base, and 10 bases separated the two germline ends.

The chain combines TRBV6-1 with TRBJ2-7; D gene ambiguous. The CDR3 spans 16 residues. Trimming took off 2 bases at V and 1 base at J, with 15 bases between the two ends. Germline-derived CDR1 and CDR2 are MNHNS and SASEGT. CDR3 sequence: CASSETIVVRSYEQYF. CDR3 DNA: TGTGCCAGCAGTGAAACCATAGTCGTCAGGTCCTACGAGCAGTACTTC.

The chain couples TRBV4-3 to TRBJ2-5; D perhaps matches TRBD2 (5 bases). In germline, CDR1 is LGHNA, CDR2 YSLEER. Trimming took 6 bases from V and 5 from J, leaving 16 bases between them. There are 14 residues in the CDR3. The CDR3 sequence: CASSRDPGWETQYF. In DNA form, the CDR3 reads TGCGCCAGCAGTCGGGATCCCGGGTGGGAGACCCAGTACTTC.

The chain recombines TRBV28 with TRBJ2-7; the match to TRBD2 covers 8 bases. V lost 2 bases and J lost 2; bases outside the gene matches: 5. In germline, CDR1 is MDHEN, CDR2 SYDVKM. The CDR3 has 15 amino acids. The CDR3 DNA reads TGTGCCAGCAGTTTAGGCGGGAGGATAACCTACGAGCAGTACTTC. This codes for CASSLGGRITYEQYF.

The chain has TRBV29-1 and TRBJ2-3, with 11 bases that match TRBD2. The CDR3 extends over 16 amino acids. V was clipped by 1 base and J by 5 bases; unmatched bases: 8. CDR1 SQVTM and CDR2 ANQGSEA come from the germline V gene. The CDR3 DNA follows: TGCAGCGTTGAAGGGCTAGCGGGAGGTATAATAGATACGCAGTATTTT. Its protein is CSVEGLAGGIIDTQYF.

The chain recombines TRBV7-9 with TRBJ2-3, with 10 bases matching TRBD2. The germline gives CDR1 SEHNR, CDR2 FQNEAQ (reference sequence). After removal of 6 bases from V and 4 bases from J, the junction contained 7 bases not matched to a gene. This CDR3 has 15 amino acids. The CDR3 spells CASSTSGVAADTQYF. The CDR3 nucleotides read TGTGCCAGCAGTACTAGCGGGGTGGCCGCAGATACGCAGTATTTT. Looking up the rest from reference TRBV7-9 and TRBJ2-3 gives the full variable domain: DTGVSQNPRHKITKRGQNVTFRCDPISEHNRLYWYRQTLGQGPEFLTYFQNEAQLEKSRLLSDRFSAERPKGSFSTLEIQRTEQGDSAMYLCASSTSGVAADTQYFGPGTRLTVL.

J is TRBJ1-2 and V is TRBV9, with 8 bases lining up with TRBD1. The CDR3 is 17 amino acids. After removal of 4 bases from V and 5 bases from J, the junction contained 16 bases not matched to a gene. Per germline, CDR1 SGDLS and CDR2 YYNGEE. CDR3 coding DNA: TGTGCCAGCAGCTCCTTAGGGAAGGACAGGGTCGTTTATGGCTACACCTTC. It translates to CASSSLGKDRVVYGYTF.

This chain uses TRBV28 with TRBJ1-5; the D gene is possibly TRBD1 (6 bases). The CDR3 has 13 amino acids. V lost 6 bases and J 3 bases, leaving 9 bases between the germline ends. Germline V lookup: CDR1 MDHEN, CDR2 SYDVKM. Here the CDR3 reads CASRWTVNQPQHF. In nucleotides, the CDR3 is TGTGCCAGCAGGTGGACAGTCAATCAGCCCCAGCATTTT.

The gene calls are TRBV2 and TRBJ1-6, with TRBD1 matching 12 bases. Germline lookup yields CDR1 SNHLY and CDR2 FYNNEI. Unmatched junction bases numbered 7, after V lost 6 bases and J lost 10 bases. The CDR3 contains 15 residues. The CDR3 loop is CASRGDRGRGSPLHF. In DNA, the CDR3 is TGTGCCAGCAGGGGGGACAGGGGGCGCGGATCACCCCTCCACTTT.

J is TRBJ1-2 and V is TRBV19, with a possible D match to TRBD1 (5 bases). Germline V gene data show CDR1 as LNHDA and CDR2 as SQIVND (reference sequence). The CDR3 has 14 amino acids. V lost 11 bases, J lost 4 bases, and 20 bases lay in between. This CDR3 reads CASVGEDLFYGYTF. The CDR3 DNA sequence: TGTGCCTCAGTGGGGGAGGACCTCTTCTATGGCTACACCTTC. The full variable domain, rest sourced from reference TRBV19 and TRBJ1-2, is DGGITQSPKYLFRKEGQNVTLSCEQNLNHDAMYWYRQDPGQGLRLIYYSQIVNDFQKGDIAEGYSVSREKKESFPLTVTSAQKNPTAFYLCASVGEDLFYGYTFGSGTRLTVV.

The rearrangement links TRBV7-9 to TRBJ2-1; D gene ambiguous. The CDR3 runs to 13 residues. In germline, CDR1 is SEHNR, CDR2 FQNEAQ (reference sequence). V lost 5 bases, J lost 7 bases, and 12 bases lay in between. The CDR3 here is CASSRPADNEQFF. The CDR3 DNA sequence: TGTGCCAGCAGCCGCCCTGCGGATAATGAGCAGTTCTTC.

This clone was counted only a few times. The chain is built from TRBV4-2 and TRBJ2-7; 7 nucleotides line up with TRBD2. Unmatched junction bases numbered 7, after V lost 1 base and J lost 7 bases. The CDR3 covers 14 residues. CDR1 LGHNA and CDR2 YNFKEQ come from the germline V gene. The CDR3 is CASSQVGGSGEQYF. The CDR3 coding sequence is TGTGCCAGCAGCCAAGTCGGCGGGAGCGGGGAGCAGTACTTC.

The V and J genes are TRBV27 and TRBJ2-1, with D unresolved. Germline CDR1 and CDR2: MNHEY and SMNVEV (reference sequence). V gave up 3 bases and J gave up 6 bases, with 12 bases separating them. The CDR3 length is 14 residues. CDR3 region: CASSFPRRPNEQFF. The CDR3 bases are TGTGCCAGCAGTTTCCCGCGGAGACCCAATGAGCAGTTCTTC.

This rearrangement joins TRBV7-6 to TRBJ2-3; 11 bases are a match to TRBD2. Looked up from germline, CDR1 is SGHVS and CDR2 is FNYEAQ. The CDR3 contains 15 residues. V dropped 7 bases and J dropped 2; count of bases not matched to a gene: 5. The CDR3 DNA reads TGTGCCAGCAACCCTAGCGGGGGGCACACAGATACGCAGTATTTT. It encodes CASNPSGGHTDTQYF.

The CDR3 is CASSLVGPGTPENTEAFF. The CDR3 DNA sequence: TGTGCCAGCAGCTTAGTGGGACCCGGGACACCAGAGAACACTGAAGCTTTCTTT. The chain uses TRBV7-8 and TRBJ1-1; tentatively, D is TRBD1 (6 bases). CDR1 and CDR2 (germline): SGHVS, FQNEAQ. The CDR3 extends over 18 amino acids. V gave up 1 base and J gave up 1 base, with 19 bases separating them.

The sample holds one count of this clone. This chain connects TRBV10-3 to TRBJ2-1, with TRBD2 identical over 8 bases. J was trimmed by 6 bases and V by 2 bases; bases with no gene match: 6. Per germline, CDR1 ENHRY and CDR2 SYGVKD. This CDR3 spans 15 amino acids. The CDR3 nucleotides are TGTGCCATCAGTGAGCCACTAGCGGACCCCAATGAGCAGTTCTTC. Residues: CAISEPLADPNEQFF.

The V gene is TRBV7-2, the J gene TRBJ2-3, with 13 bases lining up with TRBD2. The J segment lost 5 bases and the V segment lost 4 bases, leaving 9 bases of the junction unmatched. The CDR3 runs to 17 residues. Germline CDR1 and CDR2: SGHTA and FQGNSA. CDR3 in DNA: TGTGCCAGCAGCTCGAGGACTAGCGGGGGAAGGAGAGATACGCAGTATTTT. Its translation: CASSSRTSGGRRDTQYF.

DNA for the CDR3: TGTGCCAGCAGCTCTGGAGGGCACGAGCAGTACTTC. Encoded protein: CASSSGGHEQYF. The gene calls are TRBV28 and TRBJ2-7; TRBD2 might be the D (6 bases). V was shortened by 6 bases and J by 5 bases, with 11 bases between the two germline ends. The CDR3 contains 12 residues. The germline V gene has CDR1 MDHEN and CDR2 SYDVKM.

V is TRBV14 and J is TRBJ1-2; no clear D. Germline V gene sequence: CDR1 SGHDN, CDR2 FVKESK. The length of the CDR3 is 14 residues. V was cut by 3 bases and J by 0 bases, with 8 bases left in between. The CDR3 DNA reads as TGTGCCAGCAGCCAGTATTTAGCTAACTATGGCTACACCTTC. Amino acid sequence: CASSQYLANYGYTF.

This CDR3 is CAWSVRGSGQPQHF. For the CDR3, the DNA is TGTGCCTGGAGTGTACGAGGGAGCGGCCAGCCCCAGCATTTT. The chain employs TRBV30 and TRBJ1-5; no firm D call. The CDR3 consists of 14 residues. Between the trimmed V and J ends, which lost 0 bases and 7 bases, there was a span of 13 bases. The germline CDR1 and CDR2 sequences are GTSNPN and SVGIG (reference sequence).

The rearrangement links TRBV5-1 to TRBJ2-7; the D gene is possibly TRBD2 (6 bases). In germline, CDR1 is SGHRS, CDR2 YFSETQ. The length of the CDR3 is 14 residues. V was cut by 0 bases and J by 7 bases, with 14 bases left in between. The CDR3 DNA reads TGCGCCAGCAGCTTGGAGCCTCCCGCGGGAGAGCAGTACTTC. Its protein product is CASSLEPPAGEQYF.

The chain links TRBV2 to TRBJ2-6, with D unclear. CDR3 size: 14 residues. Germline V CDR1 and CDR2: SNHLY, FYNNEI. Trimming stripped 5 bases from V and 3 bases from J, with 8 bases between. The DNA for the CDR3 is TGTGCCAGCAGTCCCCCGGGTGGGGCCAACGTCCTGACTTTC. Its protein is CASSPPGGANVLTF.